The TCR beta chain under discussion was sequenced for a study of patients and donors after allogeneic stem cell transplantation. Trimming removed 2 bases from V and 2 bases from J, with 9 bases in between. The germline V gene encodes CDR1 MNHEY and CDR2 SVGAGI. The CDR3 has 14 residues. In its sample, this clonotype was seen a few times. One entry per CDR3 protein results from TCRdb running MiXCR on the RT-PCR reads. Of about a million distinct CDR3 sequences listed, roughly 18% were seen once; the top ten hold around 5.5%. The sequenced sample was blood, either unsorted or a sorted T cell fraction (not recorded which). This sequence joins TRBV6-5 and TRBJ2-5; D might be TRBD2 (6 bases). The TCR was taken from a human donor who was either an allogeneic HSCT recipient or a stem cell or donor lymphocyte infusion donor (not recorded which). It is not recorded whose cells these are; they may come from a transplant donor. In nucleotides, the CDR3 is TGTGCCAGCAGTTACACGGGACTGCAAGAGACCCAGTACTTC. Amino acid sequence: CASSYTGLQETQYF.